Following are 32 T cell receptor beta chains from one sample sequenced in a study of blood T cells in healthy people across ages. With a J-beta primer mix and a sample-barcoded 5' primer, a second PCR ran about 7 to 12 cycles. Each CDR3 protein is one row after TCRdb ran MiXCR on the 5' RACE reads. This sample yields 1.5 million or so distinct CDR3 sequences, of which 42% are seen a single time; 7.9% belongs to the top ten. The material sequenced was blood. The receptors originated from a woman between 18 and 30 years old in good health.

This clonotype turned up a few times. J is TRBJ2-2 and V is TRBV29-1; tentatively, D is TRBD2 (6 bases). V lost 0 bases, J lost 7 bases, and 18 bases lay in between. Germline V gene lookup returns CDR1 SQVTM and CDR2 ANQGSEA. CDR3 length: 16 residues. In DNA form, the CDR3 reads TGCAGCGTTGAAGAGGAGACGGGAGCTCTTGGCGGGGAGCTGTTTTTT. Translation gives CSVEEETGALGGELFF.

As for this clonotype: An end of the junction differs from the germline gene, which may be a read error. V is TRBV6-5 and J is TRBJ1-5, with D possibly being TRBD1 (5 bases). The CDR3 spans 19 residues. Germline V gene sequence: CDR1 MNHEY, CDR2 SVGAGI. The CDR3 region has the DNA TGTGCCAGCAGTGACTCTAGGGGCCCCCGATTATATAGCAATCAGCCCCAGCATTTT. Translating it yields CASSDSRGPRLYSNQPQHF.

The chain employs TRBV12-3 or TRBV12-4 and TRBJ2-1; 9 positions match TRBD2. J gave up 1 base and V 5 bases, and 9 bases lay outside the gene matches. The CDR3 has 17 amino acids. DNA of the CDR3: TGTGCCAGCAGTCGCGTAGCGGGAGCGGGATCCTACAATGAGCAGTTCTTC. Its translation: CASSRVAGAGSYNEQFF.

This clonotype was detected only a few times. The rearrangement links TRBV10-1 to TRBJ2-4, with 7 bases lining up with TRBD1. V was clipped by 6 bases and J by 7 bases; unmatched bases: 15. In germline, CDR1 is WNHNN, CDR2 SYGVQD (reference sequence). The CDR3 covers 16 residues. The CDR3 sequence: CASSSGTDAASNIQYF. In DNA, the CDR3 is TGCGCCAGCAGCTCCGGGACAGACGCGGCCTCGAACATTCAGTACTTC.

This clonotype has at least ten counts. This chain connects TRBV27 to TRBJ1-5; 8 nucleotides match TRBD1. Unmatched junction bases numbered 4, after V lost 5 bases and J lost 7 bases. Germline lookup yields CDR1 MNHEY and CDR2 SMNVEV (reference sequence). This CDR3 contains 13 residues. The CDR3 DNA is TGTGCCAGCAGTCCGGGGACAGGCCAGCCCCAGCATTTT. Its protein is CASSPGTGQPQHF.

The chain has TRBV20-1 and TRBJ2-1; D not resolved. V was clipped by 1 base and J by 8 bases, with 24 bases between them. The CDR3 sequence is 17 residues long. Looked up from germline, CDR1 is DFQATT and CDR2 is SNEGSKA (reference sequence). CDR3 nucleotides: TGCAGTGCTAGAGGATCAACCTCGAGCCTATCCGAATATGAGCAGTTCTTC. Amino acid sequence: CSARGSTSSLSEYEQFF.

The chain joins TRBV2 to TRBJ2-1; 10 nucleotides match TRBD2. The germline gives CDR1 SNHLY, CDR2 FYNNEI. V was clipped by 6 bases and J by 1 base; unmatched bases: 3. The CDR3 totals 15 residues. CDR3 bases: TGTGCCAGCAGAGGAGCGGGGGGGTCCTACAATGAGCAGTTCTTC. It is translated as CASRGAGGSYNEQFF.

The table lists this clonotype with a few counts. The rearrangement uses TRBV4-1 and TRBJ2-7; 7 bases are a match to TRBD2. Looked up from germline, CDR1 is MGHRA and CDR2 is YSYEKL. With 1 base clipped from V and 1 base from J, the junction kept 16 bases outside the gene matches. CDR3 size: 19 residues. The CDR3 spells CASSQVGDAWRDYSYEQYF. The CDR3 DNA follows: TGCGCCAGCAGCCAAGTTGGGGACGCGTGGCGGGACTATTCCTACGAGCAGTACTTC.

This chain links TRBV20-1 with TRBJ2-3; D perhaps matches TRBD2 (6 bases). Germline CDR1 and CDR2: DFQATT and SNEGSKA (reference sequence). Between the trimmed V and J ends, which lost 3 bases and 6 bases, there was a span of 13 bases. This CDR3 region has 13 residues. CDR3 nucleotides: TGCAGTGCTAGTGGGGACTGCTCGGATACGCAGTATTTT. This sequence encodes CSASGDCSDTQYF.

The table lists this clonotype with a few counts. V and J are TRBV20-1 and TRBJ2-1; D gene uncertain. The germline CDR1 and CDR2 sequences are DFQATT and SNEGSKA (reference sequence). Trimming removed 0 bases at V and 7 bases at J, with 16 bases between. The CDR3 is made up of 15 amino acids. The chain's CDR3 is CSARDPLKTRNEQFF. CDR3 nucleotides: TGCAGTGCTAGAGATCCCCTAAAGACGAGGAATGAGCAGTTCTTC.

This clonotype was found a few times. The chain uses TRBV2 and TRBJ2-6; no clear D gene. The CDR3 loop spans 14 amino acids. Trimming removed 6 bases at V and 0 bases at J, with 6 bases between. The germline V gene encodes CDR1 SNHLY and CDR2 FYNNEI. As DNA, the CDR3 is TGTGCCAGCAGGGTCACCTCTGGGGCCAACGTCCTGACTTTC. This translates into CASRVTSGANVLTF.

This chain uses TRBV5-4 with TRBJ2-1, with D perhaps matching TRBD2 (5 bases). This CDR3 is built from 16 residues. Trimming shortened V by 2 bases and J by 3 bases, and 15 bases separated the two germline ends. Germline values: CDR1 SGHNT, CDR2 YYREEE (reference sequence). The CDR3 protein is CASSLMRESNYNEQFF. The CDR3 bases are TGTGCCAGCAGCTTAATGAGGGAGAGCAACTACAATGAGCAGTTCTTC.

The chain links TRBV29-1 to TRBJ2-2, with D possibly TRBD2 on 5 matching bases. Trimming pared 1 base from V and 0 bases from J, leaving 9 bases between. The germline gives CDR1 SQVTM, CDR2 ANQGSEA. The CDR3 totals 15 residues. In DNA form, the CDR3 reads TGCAGCGTTGAAGTAAGCGGAACGAACACCGGGGAGCTGTTTTTT. Its translation is CSVEVSGTNTGELFF.

This clonotype was recorded a few times. The rearrangement uses TRBV6-6 and TRBJ2-3, with TRBD2 matching 8 bases. Looked up from germline, CDR1 is MNHNY and CDR2 is SVGAGI (reference sequence). The CDR3 loop spans 15 amino acids. Trimming at V came to 6 bases and at J to 0 bases, leaving 5 bases not matched to a gene. DNA for the CDR3: TGTGCCAGCAGCCGTGGGACTAGGAGCACAGATACGCAGTATTTT. Its translation: CASSRGTRSTDTQYF.

As regards this clonotype: The junction departs from germline at one end; a sequencing error may be responsible. The rearrangement joins TRBV20-1 to TRBJ2-1, with 8 bases that match TRBD2. The DNA end is more similar to TRBJ2-7, so the J call may be wrong. Germline values: CDR1 DFQATT, CDR2 SNEGSKA (reference sequence). CDR3 length: 14 residues. This chain's CDR3 is CSARAGVPYNEQYF. In nucleotides, the CDR3 is TGCAGTGCCAGAGCGGGAGTACCATACAATGAGCAGTACTTC.

This chain links TRBV6-2 or TRBV6-3 with TRBJ2-2, with 15 bases aligning to TRBD2. The ends lost 5 bases at V and 7 bases at J; junction bases unmatched: 5. CDR3 length: 16 residues. Germline CDR1 is MNHEY and CDR2 is SVGEGT. CDR3: CASSPGLAGGIGELFF. CDR3 coding DNA: TGTGCCAGCAGTCCGGGACTAGCGGGGGGTATCGGGGAGCTGTTTTTT.

On this clonotype itself: A read error may produce the germline difference seen at one junction end. The chain links TRBV20-1 to TRBJ2-1; tentatively, D is TRBD2 (5 bases). Germline lookup yields CDR1 DFQATT and CDR2 SNEGSKA (reference sequence). The CDR3 covers 15 residues. CDR3 in amino acids: CSARDYSGSYKEQFF. Here the CDR3 DNA reads TGCAGTGCTAGAGATTACAGCGGATCCTACAAGGAGCAGTTCTTC.

This clonotype has a single count. The gene calls are TRBV2 and TRBJ2-5, with a possible D match to TRBD2 (6 bases). The DNA end favors TRBJ2-7, so the J call may be wrong. The germline CDR1 and CDR2 sequences are SNHLY and FYNNEI. This CDR3 is 13 amino acids long. Here the CDR3 DNA reads TGTGCCAGCGGACGGGAGCGATTCTACGAGCAGTACTTC. Encoded protein: CASGRERFYEQYF.

The chain uses TRBV5-6 and TRBJ2-5, with no clear D. Germline CDR1 is SGHDT and CDR2 is YYEEEE. Trimming removed 0 bases from V and 2 bases from J, with 8 bases in between. The CDR3 runs 14 residues. The CDR3 loop is CASSLAQQQETQYF. The DNA of the CDR3 is TGTGCCAGCAGCTTGGCGCAGCAACAAGAGACCCAGTACTTC.

This clonotype was recorded at least ten times. V is TRBV12-3 or TRBV12-4 and J is TRBJ1-2; no clear D gene. V was clipped by 5 bases and J by 7 bases, with 14 bases between them. The CDR3 consists of 13 residues. CDR3 residues: CASSPSGKSGYTF. The DNA of the CDR3 is TGTGCCAGCAGTCCTTCGGGCAAATCTGGCTACACCTTC.

The rearrangement uses TRBV29-1 and TRBJ2-1; 8 nucleotides align to TRBD2. In germline, CDR1 is SQVTM, CDR2 ANQGSEA. CDR3 size: 14 residues. The V gene end was trimmed by 3 bases and the J gene end by 2 bases; junction bases not matched to a gene: 3. CDR3 DNA sequence: TGCAGCGTTGAGGGGCGGGGGGCCTACAATGAGCAGTTCTTC. Amino acids: CSVEGRGAYNEQFF.

This clonotype showed up just once. V and J are TRBV6-6 and TRBJ2-1; D may be TRBD1 (5 bases). CDR1 is MNHNY and CDR2 is SVGAGI in the germline V gene (reference sequence). The ends were cut back, 0 bases at V and 9 bases at J, with 9 bases in the middle. The CDR3 covers 13 residues. DNA for the CDR3: TGTGCCAGCAGTTACTCGACAGTAAGTGAGCAGTTCTTC. Its translation is CASSYSTVSEQFF.

This clonotype was observed many times. J is TRBJ2-5 and V is TRBV5-1; 10 nucleotides match TRBD2. Trimming cost V 4 bases and J 5 bases; bases outside gene matches: 5. This CDR3 spans 14 amino acids. CDR1 and CDR2 (germline): SGHRS, YFSETQ. DNA for the CDR3: TGCGCCAGCAGCACTAGCGGGGCCGTCGAGACCCAGTACTTC. It codes for CASSTSGAVETQYF.

In this sample, this clonotype turned up a few times. V is TRBV5-1 and J is TRBJ2-1; TRBD2 matches 9 bases. Germline CDR1 and CDR2: SGHRS and YFSETQ. This CDR3 comprises 16 residues. V lost 1 base and J lost 3; bases outside the gene matches: 5. The CDR3 region has the DNA TGCGCCAGCAGCTTGACGACTAGCGGAGACTACAATGAGCAGTTCTTC. This encodes CASSLTTSGDYNEQFF.

The chain combines TRBV4-2 with TRBJ1-5, with D perhaps TRBD1 (5 bases). This CDR3 comprises 18 residues. Germline V gene lookup returns CDR1 LGHNA and CDR2 YNFKEQ. V gave up 5 bases and J gave up 0 bases, with 20 bases separating them. The CDR3 DNA reads as TGTGCCAGCAGCAAGGGGTTGGCGGGGGGAGATAGCAATCAGCCCCAGCATTTT. It specifies CASSKGLAGGDSNQPQHF.

V is TRBV3-1 and J is TRBJ1-4; no clear D. V gave up 4 bases and J gave up 0 bases, with 18 bases separating them. Germline lookup yields CDR1 LGHDT and CDR2 YNNKEL (reference sequence). The CDR3 covers 18 residues. In DNA form, the CDR3 reads TGTGCCAGCAGCCCTCGGTTTTCTGGGCGCACAACTAATGAAAAACTGTTTTTT. It encodes CASSPRFSGRTTNEKLFF.

The V and J genes are TRBV29-1 and TRBJ2-5; 10 nucleotides agree with TRBD1. The last part of the DNA fits TRBJ2-7 better; the J call may be wrong. Germline V gives CDR1 SQVTM, CDR2 ANQGSEA. The CDR3 is 15 amino acids. CDR3 nucleotide sequence: TGCAGCGTTGAAGGGTTTGCCGGGACAGGGGCCGAGCAGTACTTC. It translates to CSVEGFAGTGAEQYF.

This clonotype was counted once. CDR3 sequence (DNA): TGTGCCAGCAGCCAAGATAGGGCTAGCGGGAGGACTGAACAGTTCTTC. This encodes CASSQDRASGRTEQFF. This chain connects TRBV3-1 to TRBJ2-1; 11 bases map to TRBD2. This CDR3 contains 16 residues. Unmatched junction bases numbered 11, after V lost 0 bases and J lost 13 bases. Germline V gene data show CDR1 as LGHDT and CDR2 as YNNKEL (reference sequence).

The chain carries TRBV5-1 and TRBJ1-5; no definite D call. The germline V gene encodes CDR1 SGHRS and CDR2 YFSETQ. The CDR3 runs to 13 residues. The V gene lost 5 bases and the J gene lost 7 bases, with 13 bases spanning the gap. The CDR3 nucleotides are TGCGCCAGCAGAGGCGGGGAAGGGCAGCCCCAGCATTTT. Translated: CASRGGEGQPQHF.

The rearrangement links TRBV5-1 to TRBJ2-6, with D perhaps matching TRBD2 (6 bases). The germline V gene has CDR1 SGHRS and CDR2 YFSETQ. V lost 0 bases and J 1 base, leaving 17 bases between the germline ends. CDR3 length: 19 amino acids. The CDR3 DNA reads as TGCGCCAGCAGCTTGGGGGGAGGTAAGGTTGGATCTGGGGCCAACGTCCTGACTTTC. Protein sequence: CASSLGGGKVGSGANVLTF.

The J gene is TRBJ1-2, the V gene TRBV7-2; D is uncertain. The germline CDR1 and CDR2 sequences are SGHTA and FQGNSA. There are 15 residues in the CDR3. V dropped 4 bases and J dropped 4 bases, with 16 bases sitting between them. CDR3 DNA sequence: TGTGCCAGCAGCTCCAGGCCGGGGAACTTCTATGGCTACACCTTC. It translates to CASSSRPGNFYGYTF.

The gene calls are TRBV3-1 and TRBJ2-1; D perhaps matches TRBD2 (6 bases). V lost 4 bases, J lost 1 base, and 17 bases lay in between. Germline CDR1 LGHDT, CDR2 YNNKEL (reference sequence). This CDR3 is 17 amino acids long. The CDR3 loop reads CASSPQTRSVSYNEQFF. CDR3 nucleotides: TGTGCCAGCAGCCCTCAGACTAGAAGTGTTTCCTACAATGAGCAGTTCTTC.